One and the same sample provided the 14 T cell receptor beta chains below, sequenced in a study of T cells in Graves' hyperthyroidism and ophthalmopathy. Amplified TCR beta CDR3 regions came from RNA transcripts. RT-PCR in the first round (using the HTBI primer set) targeted the TCR CDR3. TCRdb redid the calling of the multiplex PCR reads with MiXCR, one entry per CDR3 protein. This table has over 500,000 distinct CDR3 sequences, roughly 17% appearing once. Sequencing used blood. Receptor source: a woman aged 18 to 35 with Graves' ophthalmopathy.

This clonotype was seen a handful of times. This chain connects TRBV4-1 to TRBJ2-1; unclear D gene. V was trimmed by 1 base and J by 5 bases, leaving 12 bases between them. CDR3 length equals 15 residues. The germline gives CDR1 MGHRA, CDR2 YSYEKL. CDR3 DNA sequence: TGCGCCAGCAGCCAAGGAGCGCGGCAAGACAATGAGCAGTTCTTC. Translating it yields CASSQGARQDNEQFF.

This chain joins TRBV27 and TRBJ1-2; D is possibly TRBD1 (5 bases). The CDR3 length is 17 residues. The germline V and J ends were trimmed by 3 bases and 4 bases, with 21 bases remaining between them. The germline CDR1 and CDR2 sequences are MNHEY and SMNVEV (reference sequence). The CDR3 bases are TGTGCCAGCAGTTTGGAGGGTTCTAAACCGGGGCTCTATGGCTACACCTTC. It is translated as CASSLEGSKPGLYGYTF.

V gene TRBV27 combines with J gene TRBJ2-2; 9 nucleotides match TRBD1. This CDR3 is 17 amino acids long. V was clipped by 1 base and J by 5 bases; unmatched bases: 8. Germline loops: CDR1 MNHEY, CDR2 SMNVEV (reference sequence). CDR3 DNA sequence: TGTGCCAGCAGTTTATATTATAGGACAGGGGTGACCGGGGAGCTGTTTTTT. Translated, it gives CASSLYYRTGVTGELFF.

This clonotype has at least ten counts. The chain couples TRBV3-1 to TRBJ2-7; D tentatively reads TRBD1 or TRBD2 (6 bases each). The germline CDR1 and CDR2 sequences are LGHDT and YNNKEL (reference sequence). Trimming pared 1 base from V and 4 bases from J, leaving 14 bases between. The CDR3 sequence is 15 residues long. The CDR3 loop is CASSQAPGGAYEQYF. In nucleotides, the CDR3 is TGTGCCAGCAGCCAAGCACCCGGGGGCGCGTACGAGCAGTACTTC.

This clonotype was observed at least ten times. J is TRBJ2-7 and V is TRBV14; tentative D call: TRBD2 (6 bases). This CDR3 is 14 amino acids long. V lost 0 bases to trimming and J lost 6 bases, with 12 bases between them. Germline CDR1 and CDR2: SGHDN and FVKESK. The CDR3 sequence is CASSQEGRLIEQYF. The CDR3 DNA sequence: TGTGCCAGCAGCCAAGAAGGGAGGCTAATCGAGCAGTACTTC.

The J gene is TRBJ2-7, the V gene TRBV27; unclear D gene. The CDR3 runs 16 residues. CDR1 MNHEY and CDR2 SMNVEV come from the germline V gene (reference sequence). Between the trimmed V and J ends, which lost 0 bases and 2 bases, there was a span of 14 bases. CDR3 DNA sequence: TGTGCCAGCAGTTTATCGGTCGGTAGCTTGACCTACGAGCAGTACTTC. It specifies CASSLSVGSLTYEQYF.

This clonotype was detected many times. The chain is built from TRBV20-1 and TRBJ2-5, with 9 bases matching TRBD2. Germline values: CDR1 DFQATT, CDR2 SNEGSKA (reference sequence). J gave up 7 bases and V 2 bases, and 5 bases lay outside the gene matches. This CDR3 is built from 13 residues. The DNA for the CDR3 is TGCAGTGCTAGACTAGCGGGATTGGGGACCCAGTACTTC. Residues: CSARLAGLGTQYF.

This clonotype was seen more than once but under ten times. The chain links TRBV30 to TRBJ1-2, with TRBD1 identical over 7 bases. Trimming took 7 bases from V and 1 from J; bases not matched to a gene: 18. There are 17 residues in the CDR3. Germline-derived CDR1 and CDR2 are GTSNPN and SVGIG (reference sequence). CDR3: CALSALGEGAVNYGYTF. CDR3 DNA: TGTGCCTTGTCTGCCCTGGGGGAGGGGGCAGTTAACTATGGCTACACCTTC.

The table lists this clonotype with many counts. The V call is TRBV6-1, the J call TRBJ1-5; the D is unclear. Trimming pared 4 bases from V and 7 bases from J, leaving 14 bases between. Germline lookup yields CDR1 MNHNS and CDR2 SASEGT. The CDR3 contains 14 residues. CDR3 coding DNA: TGTGCCAGCAGTGTCCTTGGACTAGGGCAGCCCCAGCATTTT. Translating gives CASSVLGLGQPQHF.

The chain recombines TRBV7-2 with TRBJ2-1, with 7 bases matching TRBD2. CDR3 length equals 15 residues. The germline V gene has CDR1 SGHTA and CDR2 FQGNSA. Trimming cost V 0 bases and J 7 bases; bases outside gene matches: 6. As DNA, the CDR3 is TGTGCCAGCAGCTTAGCGGCGGGAGTGGTAAATGAGCAGTTCTTC. Protein: CASSLAAGVVNEQFF.

The rearrangement uses TRBV5-6 and TRBJ1-1; weak D call: TRBD1 (6 bases). Per the germline V gene, CDR1 is SGHDT and CDR2 is YYEEEE. V lost 4 bases to trimming and J lost 9 bases, with 25 bases between them. The CDR3 covers 16 residues. CDR3 region: CASSPRGGPDPEKAFF. The CDR3 bases are TGTGCCAGCAGCCCTAGGGGGGGGCCAGATCCCGAAAAAGCTTTCTTT.

This clonotype has more than one count but fewer than ten. The J gene is TRBJ1-4, the V gene TRBV2; TRBD1 matches at 9 bases. CDR1 and CDR2 (germline): SNHLY, FYNNEI. This CDR3 spans 15 amino acids. Trimming at V came to 1 base and at J to 7 bases, leaving 4 bases not matched to a gene. CDR3 bases: TGTGCCAGCAGTGAAGGGACAGGGGTTGGTGAAAAACTGTTTTTT. This translates into CASSEGTGVGEKLFF. The full variable domain, with the rest looked up from reference TRBV2 and TRBJ1-4, is EPEVTQTPSHQVTQMGQEVILRCVPISNHLYFYWYRQILGQKVEFLVSFYNNEISEKSEIFDDQFSVERPDGSNFTLKIRSTKLEDSAMYFCASSEGTGVGEKLFFGSGTQLSVL.

This clonotype was seen a handful of times. This sequence joins TRBV9 and TRBJ2-7, with D maybe TRBD1 (5 bases). This CDR3 has 12 amino acids. CDR1 and CDR2 (germline): SGDLS, YYNGEE. The V and J ends lost 3 bases and 5 bases respectively, with 9 bases between them. This chain's CDR3 is CASSDPGNEQYF. The CDR3 DNA follows: TGTGCCAGCAGCGACCCAGGGAACGAGCAGTACTTC.

In its sample, this clonotype was seen many times. The chain employs TRBV18 and TRBJ2-7, with 12 bases that match TRBD2. From germline, CDR1 is KGHSH and CDR2 LQKENI. V lost 3 bases and J lost 9; bases outside the gene matches: 9. The CDR3 spans 15 residues. In DNA form, the CDR3 reads TGTGCCAGCTCACCCTGGACTAGCGGGACCCACGGGCAGTACTTC. Translating it yields CASSPWTSGTHGQYF.